Listed here is a single T cell receptor beta chain. The data stem from a study of T cells in Graves' hyperthyroidism and ophthalmopathy. Trimming shortened V by 7 bases and J by 2 bases, and 3 bases separated the two germline ends. Germline loops: CDR1 SNHLY, CDR2 FYNNEI. The length of the CDR3 is 12 residues. RNA transcripts were the template for amplifying TCR beta CDR3 regions. An initial round of RT-PCR targeting the TCR CDR3 relied on the HTBI primer set. TCRdb ran MiXCR on the multiplex PCR reads and lists one entry per CDR3 protein. The sample holds some 560,000 distinct CDR3 sequences, more than 15% seen once.

The chain couples TRBV2 to TRBJ2-6; D is unresolved. Sequencing used blood. The TCR originated in a woman aged 30 to 39 with Graves' hyperthyroidism. The CDR3 DNA follows: TGTGCCAGCAACACTGGGGCCAACGTCCTGACTTTC. This codes for CASNTGANVLTF.